These 24 T cell receptor beta chains share one sample of origin, sequenced in a study of beta chain features in type 1 diabetes. As every portion of the isolated RNA was reverse transcribed, the sequencing read expressed TCRB transcripts. TCRdb's copy holds only in-frame clones and misses some; the assay was immunoSEQ multiplex PCR. Here the sample spans approximately 160,000 clones, roughly 9% being singletons. Source material: central memory CD4+ T cells from blood. The receptors originated from a woman aged 18-29 years in good health.

A word on this clone: Other DNA sequences of this sample code for an identical CDR3. The CDR3 spells CASSLLGQGYEQYF. DNA of the CDR3: TGTGCCAGCAGCTTACTTGGACAGGGTTACGAGCAGTACTTC. This chain connects TRBV27 to TRBJ2-7; 8 bases align to TRBD1. Per germline, CDR1 MNHEY and CDR2 SMNVEV (reference sequence). The CDR3 has 14 residues. V lost 6 bases to trimming and J lost 4 bases; unmatched junction nucleotides: 8.

This clone came up a few times. The rearrangement links TRBV7-2 to TRBJ2-1; 8 nucleotides align to TRBD2. Germline V gene data show CDR1 as SGHTA and CDR2 as FQGNSA. The CDR3 is 15 residues long. V shed 6 bases and J 4 bases; nucleotides not matched to a gene: 8. This CDR3 is CASRPTGGDYNEQFF. CDR3 sequence (DNA): TGTGCCAGCAGACCAACGGGGGGGGATTACAATGAGCAGTTCTTC. Using reference TRBV7-2 and TRBJ2-1 for the parts outside the CDR3, the full variable domain is GAGVSQSPSNKVTEKGKDVELRCDPISGHTALYWYRQSLGQGLEFLIYFQGNSAPDKSGLPSDRFSAERTGGSVSTLTIQRTQQEDSAVYLCASRPTGGDYNEQFFGPGTRLTVL.

Only a few counts were recorded for this clone. The chain couples TRBV5-6 to TRBJ2-7; D may be TRBD1 (6 bases). Trimming removed 0 bases from V and 12 bases from J, with 16 bases in between. Looked up from germline, CDR1 is SGHDT and CDR2 is YYEEEE. The length of the CDR3 is 13 residues. The CDR3 region is CASSLVGGPRRYF. In DNA form, the CDR3 reads TGTGCCAGCAGCTTGGTAGGGGGTCCACGCCGGTACTTC.

This clone has only a few counts. V gene TRBV7-2 combines with J gene TRBJ2-1; TRBD2 is a possible D gene (6 bases). The CDR3 contains 14 residues. The ends were cut back, 6 bases at V and 0 bases at J, with 9 bases in the middle. Germline CDR1 reads SGHTA; CDR2 reads FQGNSA. CDR3 loop: CASRRESSYNEQFF. The CDR3 bases are TGTGCCAGCAGACGGGAGAGCTCCTACAATGAGCAGTTCTTC.

The sample holds a few counts of this clone. The V and J genes are TRBV10-2 and TRBJ2-5, with 9 nucleotides matching TRBD2. V lost 8 bases and J lost 3; bases outside the gene matches: 7. The CDR3 consists of 14 residues. Germline V gene lookup returns CDR1 WSHSY and CDR2 SAAADI. The CDR3 sequence: CASLAREGKETQYF. CDR3 coding DNA: TGCGCCAGCCTCGCGCGGGAGGGTAAAGAGACCCAGTACTTC.

This clone has a handful of counts. This chain uses TRBV6-5 with TRBJ2-7, with 8 positions matching TRBD1. Per germline, CDR1 MNHEY and CDR2 SVGAGI. Trimming at V came to 2 bases and at J to 9 bases, leaving 12 bases not matched to a gene. The CDR3 runs 15 residues. CDR3 sequence (DNA): TGTGCCAGCAGTTACGATTCGAACAGGGGGTCCGGGCAGTACTTC. It specifies CASSYDSNRGSGQYF.

This clone was found a few times. The chain recombines TRBV7-2 with TRBJ1-5; D is unresolved. Germline assignment: CDR1 SGHTA and CDR2 FQGNSA. This CDR3 is built from 13 residues. Trimming left V 5 bases short and J 5 bases short, with 10 bases between. The CDR3 DNA reads as TGTGCCAGCAGCCCGCAGGAAGATCAGCCCCAGCATTTT. Protein sequence: CASSPQEDQPQHF.

The genes are TRBV4-1 and TRBJ2-1; TRBD1 aligns across 7 bases. Germline-derived CDR1 and CDR2 are MGHRA and YSYEKL. The CDR3 contains 13 residues. With V trimmed by 0 bases and J by 11 bases, 4 bases remained unmatched. The CDR3 sequence is CASSQDQTGQQFF. In DNA, the CDR3 is TGCGCCAGCAGCCAAGACCAGACAGGGCAGCAGTTCTTC.

This clone was seen at least ten times. The V call is TRBV5-1, the J call TRBJ2-1, with a tentative D call TRBD2 (6 bases). The CDR3 extends over 15 amino acids. From germline, CDR1 is SGHRS and CDR2 YFSETQ. Trimming took 2 bases from V and 8 from J, leaving 17 bases between them. DNA for the CDR3: TGCGCCAGCAGCTTACGCGGGACCCAAGACGATGAGCAGTTCTTC. Translated, it gives CASSLRGTQDDEQFF.

This clone occurred a few times. The chain couples TRBV10-3 to TRBJ2-3; 10 bases map to TRBD1. Germline V lookup: CDR1 ENHRY, CDR2 SYGVKD. Trimming at V came to 10 bases and at J to 2 bases, leaving 6 bases not matched to a gene. CDR3 length: 14 residues. CDR3 nucleotide sequence: TGTGCCACCGTAGACAGGGGGCACACAGATACGCAGTATTTT. As protein: CATVDRGHTDTQYF.

The chain uses TRBV4-3 and TRBJ1-2; D may be TRBD1 (6 bases). The CDR3 spans 15 residues. V lost 0 bases and J lost 8, with 16 bases in between. Per germline, CDR1 LGHNA and CDR2 YSLEER. The CDR3 here is CASSQETQGNRGYTF. CDR3 nucleotides: TGCGCCAGCAGCCAAGAAACACAGGGAAATCGAGGCTACACCTTC.

This clone was detected a few times. V gene TRBV5-1 combines with J gene TRBJ2-7; 11 positions match TRBD2. Germline V CDR1 and CDR2: SGHRS, YFSETQ. The CDR3 covers 14 residues. V dropped 4 bases and J dropped 3; count of bases not matched to a gene: 3. CDR3: CASSAGTSGYEQYF. The CDR3 DNA is TGCGCCAGCAGCGCCGGGACTAGCGGCTACGAGCAGTACTTC.

The chain links TRBV5-1 to TRBJ2-1, with 11 bases fitting TRBD2. V lost 5 bases, J lost 2 bases, and 3 bases stayed unmatched. CDR3 length equals 15 residues. The germline gives CDR1 SGHRS, CDR2 YFSETQ. Written as DNA, the CDR3 is TGCGCCAGCAGGGTGACTAGCGGGACCTACAATGAGCAGTTCTTC. Protein sequence: CASRVTSGTYNEQFF.

The chain couples TRBV19 to TRBJ2-6; D remains unclear. This CDR3 contains 11 residues. The V end lost 3 bases, the J end lost 13 bases, and 7 bases lay between the germline ends. Germline CDR1 LNHDA, CDR2 SQIVND (reference sequence). CDR3 DNA: TGTGCCAGTAGTATGCCTATGGTCCTGACTTTC. Protein product: CASSMPMVLTF.

J is TRBJ1-1 and V is TRBV11-1; TRBD1 matches 7 bases. CDR3 size: 14 residues. The ends lost 5 bases at V and 3 bases at J; junction bases unmatched: 6. Germline V lookup: CDR1 SGHAT, CDR2 FQDESV (reference sequence). For the CDR3, the DNA is TGTGCCAGCAGCCGCGGACAGGTGTACACTGAAGCTTTCTTT. Encoded protein: CASSRGQVYTEAFF.

This clone was counted between two and nine times. The CDR3 sequence is CAWSPTGPQGAGELFF. CDR3 coding DNA: TGTGCCTGGAGTCCGACCGGGCCCCAGGGGGCCGGGGAGCTGTTTTTT. The V call is TRBV30, the J call TRBJ2-2; 7 bases align to TRBD1. This CDR3 spans 16 amino acids. The J segment lost 6 bases and the V segment lost 2 bases, leaving 12 bases of the junction unmatched. Germline loops: CDR1 GTSNPN, CDR2 SVGIG (reference sequence).

The V call is TRBV5-1, the J call TRBJ2-1; D may be TRBD2 (5 bases). The CDR3 has 14 amino acids. Germline-derived CDR1 and CDR2 are SGHRS and YFSETQ. Trimming left V 2 bases short and J 8 bases short, with 14 bases between. The CDR3 DNA reads as TGCGCCAGCAGCTTAGCGGACCTTATGGATGAGCAGTTCTTC. As protein: CASSLADLMDEQFF.

This clone has a handful of counts. The J gene is TRBJ2-3, the V gene TRBV9; D is unclear. The CDR3 has 11 residues. Germline loops: CDR1 SGDLS, CDR2 YYNGEE. With 5 bases removed from V and 4 bases from J, the gap between germline ends came to 5 bases. CDR3 bases: TGTGCCAGCAGTGCGGCAGATACGCAGTATTTT. Translating gives CASSAADTQYF.

This clone was seen a few times. One end of the junction varies from germline; a read error may be responsible. V is TRBV7-6 and J is TRBJ2-7, with D possibly TRBD2 on 6 matching bases. This CDR3 comprises 13 residues. Germline lookup yields CDR1 SGHVS and CDR2 FNYEAQ. CDR3 coding DNA: TGTGCCAGCAGCTTTAGCGGACCTCCCGTTGCTGACTTC. Its protein is CASSFSGPPVADF.

This clone was seen a handful of times. V usage is TRBV9 and J usage is TRBJ2-1; D is possibly TRBD2 (6 bases). Germline V lookup: CDR1 SGDLS, CDR2 YYNGEE. V was cut by 4 bases and J by 8 bases, with 19 bases left in between. The CDR3 consists of 15 residues. The CDR3 sequence: CASSPIGGLNHEQFF. The CDR3 region has the DNA TGTGCCAGCAGCCCGATTGGAGGGCTGAACCATGAGCAGTTCTTC.

This clone has more than one count but fewer than ten. The gene calls are TRBV28 and TRBJ2-7; weak D call: TRBD2 (5 bases). Germline V CDR1 and CDR2: MDHEN, SYDVKM. The CDR3 totals 15 residues. Trimming removed 6 bases from V and 0 bases from J, with 15 bases in between. CDR3 in DNA: TGTGCCAGCAGAAATCGGGAAGGGTTCTCCTACGAGCAGTACTTC. This encodes CASRNREGFSYEQYF.

In its sample, this clone was seen a few times. The chain employs TRBV5-1 and TRBJ2-7, with D maybe TRBD1 (5 bases). V was clipped by 2 bases and J by 1 base, with 16 bases between them. Germline V CDR1 and CDR2: SGHRS, YFSETQ. The CDR3 covers 16 residues. The CDR3 sequence is CASSLLTDTPSYEQYF. As DNA, the CDR3 is TGCGCCAGCAGCTTACTCACGGACACTCCTTCCTACGAGCAGTACTTC. The complete variable domain, with remaining parts taken from reference TRBV5-1 and TRBJ2-7, reads KAGVTQTPRYLIKTRGQQVTLSCSPISGHRSVSWYQQTPGQGLQFLFEYFSETQRNKGNFPGRFSGRQFSNSRSEMNVSTLELGDSALYLCASSLLTDTPSYEQYFGPGTRLTVT.

The V call is TRBV18, the J call TRBJ1-1; 8 bases fit TRBD1. V lost 8 bases to trimming and J lost 3 bases; unmatched junction nucleotides: 8. The CDR3 spans 14 residues. The germline CDR1 and CDR2 sequences are KGHSH and LQKENI. The CDR3 region is CASLRQGTDTEAFF. CDR3 DNA sequence: TGTGCCAGCCTCCGACAGGGGACGGACACTGAAGCTTTCTTT.

V and J are TRBV30 and TRBJ1-2; D remains ambiguous. This CDR3 is 11 amino acids long. V was pared by 5 bases and J by 0 bases, with 4 bases between. Germline-derived CDR1 and CDR2 are GTSNPN and SVGIG (reference sequence). The CDR3 DNA sequence: TGTGCCTGGGAGTCTAACTATGGCTACACCTTC. This gives the protein CAWESNYGYTF.